These 21 T cell receptor beta chains were sequenced from one sample in a study of tumor-infiltrating lymphocytes in oesophageal squamous cell carcinoma. Each CDR3 protein gets one entry after TCRdb re-called the PCR reads with MiXCR. The table lists more than 15,000 distinct CDR3 sequences, about 39% of them singletons. The sample was normal esophageal tissue next to the tumor. All receptors come from a female donor with esophageal squamous cell carcinoma.

This clonotype was seen repeatedly, ten times or more. The chain has TRBV7-3 and TRBJ2-4; D gene unclear. The last part of the DNA fits TRBJ2-7 better; the J call may be wrong. CDR1 is SGHTA and CDR2 is FQGTGA in the germline V gene. The CDR3 spans 14 residues. The CDR3 coding sequence is TGTGCCAGCAGCCCCGGTTACCCCTCCTACGAGCAGTACTTC. It codes for CASSPGYPSYEQYF.

CDR3 region: CATSETGGSTDTQYF. CDR3 sequence (DNA): TGTGCCACCAGTGAGACGGGGGGAAGCACAGATACGCAGTATTTT. This chain links TRBV24-1 with TRBJ2-3; 7 bases agree with TRBD2. The germline gives CDR1 KGHDR, CDR2 SFDVKD. CDR3 length: 15 residues. V lost 4 bases and J lost 0; bases outside the gene matches: 3.

This clonotype has at least ten counts. This chain joins TRBV4-1 and TRBJ2-5; D possibly corresponds to TRBD2 (7 bases). V lost 1 base and J lost 5, with 11 bases in between. Germline values: CDR1 MGHRA, CDR2 YSYEKL. This CDR3 has 14 amino acids. The CDR3 reads CASSQGRGGETQYF. As DNA, the CDR3 is TGCGCCAGCAGCCAAGGAAGGGGGGGGGAGACCCAGTACTTC.

This clonotype occurred once. The V call is TRBV14, the J call TRBJ2-2; D gene uncertain. Germline CDR1 reads SGHDN; CDR2 reads FVKESK. The CDR3 loop spans 13 amino acids. V shed 3 bases and J shed 1 base, with 3 bases lying between them. The CDR3: CASSQRNTGELFF. CDR3 nucleotide sequence: TGTGCCAGCAGCCAGAGGAACACCGGGGAGCTGTTTTTT.

The rearrangement links TRBV7-8 to TRBJ2-1; no firm D call. The DNA end is a closer match to TRBJ2-5, so the J assignment may be wrong. Germline CDR1 and CDR2: SGHVS and FQNEAQ. The length of the CDR3 is 15 residues. CDR3 bases: TGTGCCAGCAGCTTCGGGCTCAACCTTGAAGAGACCCAGTACTTC. This codes for CASSFGLNLEETQYF.

This clonotype was seen many times. The conserved closing phenylalanine or tryptophan is absent in this CDR3, likely reflecting a read error. The DNA is omitted, as the CDR3 cannot be located on it reliably, and the CDR3 follows TCRdb's listing. The chain has TRBV12-3 or TRBV12-4 and TRBJ2-1; TRBD2 is the table's D call, not checked against the DNA. The CDR3 numbers 9 amino acids, ends counted. CDR3 region: CASSLARAG.

This clonotype was seen a single time. The V call is TRBV7-2, the J call TRBJ1-5; D unresolved. The V end was cut by 0 bases, the J end by 0 bases, with 12 bases between. This CDR3 contains 17 residues. From germline, CDR1 is SGHTA and CDR2 FQGNSA. The CDR3 DNA reads TGTGCCAGCAGCTTAGCGACGTCGCAGACTAGCAATCAGCCCCAGCATTTT. Translating it yields CASSLATSQTSNQPQHF.

This clonotype has at least ten counts. This chain joins TRBV5-1 and TRBJ1-1; D unclear. This CDR3 spans 14 amino acids. Between the trimmed V and J ends, which lost 0 bases and 5 bases, there was a span of 11 bases. The V gene's germline CDR1 is SGHRS and CDR2 YFSETQ. In DNA form, the CDR3 reads TGCGCCAGCAGCTTGGATTCGGCGAGTACTGAAGCTTTCTTT. Translated: CASSLDSASTEAFF.

This clonotype has more than one count but fewer than ten. The chain carries TRBV7-2 and TRBJ2-4; D not resolved. The end of the DNA is better explained by TRBJ2-7, so the J call may be wrong. Germline V gene sequence: CDR1 SGHTA, CDR2 FQGNSA. The CDR3 runs to 13 residues. The CDR3 loop is CASSPAVDVEQYF. In DNA, the CDR3 is TGTGCCAGCAGCCCGGCCGTAGACGTCGAGCAGTACTTC.

In DNA, the CDR3 is TGTGCCAGCACCCACTATGAGGGACTAGTTCACAATGAGCAGTACTTC. It specifies CASTHYEGLVHNEQYF. This rearrangement joins TRBV5-4 to TRBJ2-7, with TRBD2 matching 8 bases. The CDR3 extends over 16 amino acids. Trimming removed 6 bases from V and 7 bases from J; junction bases left unmatched: 18. Germline lookup yields CDR1 SGHNT and CDR2 YYREEE (reference sequence).

This clonotype is medium-sized within its sample. V gene TRBV12-3 or TRBV12-4 combines with J gene TRBJ2-3, with 7 bases identical to TRBD2. V was clipped by 5 bases and J by 3 bases; unmatched bases: 5. The CDR3 spans 14 residues. For the CDR3, the DNA is TGTGCCAGCAGTAGGGACGGGGGGACAGATACGCAGTATTTT. It encodes CASSRDGGTDTQYF.

Regarding this clonotype: A read error may be the cause here, since a much bigger clone is one base away. The rearrangement joins TRBV4-1 to TRBJ2-6, with D unclear. The DNA end favors TRBJ2-7, so the J call may be wrong. Germline V lookup: CDR1 MGHRA, CDR2 YSYEKL. This CDR3 contains 15 residues. CDR3 bases: TGCGCCAGCAGCCAAGATCATAATCTCTACAATGAGCAGTACTTC. Translated, it gives CASSQDHNLYNEQYF.

The chain employs TRBV12-3 or TRBV12-4 and TRBJ1-4; 9 bases agree with TRBD1. This CDR3 region has 15 residues. V lost 6 bases to trimming and J lost 4 bases; unmatched junction nucleotides: 6. Here the CDR3 reads CASRRDRVYNEKLFF. The DNA of the CDR3 is TGTGCCAGCAGAAGGGACAGGGTCTATAATGAAAAACTGTTTTTT.

Notes on this clonotype: Germline and junction disagree at one end, which may indicate a read error. The rearrangement uses TRBV20-1 and TRBJ2-5; 8 bases are a match to TRBD2. The CDR3 length is 13 residues. Germline V gene lookup returns CDR1 DFQATT and CDR2 SNEGSKA (reference sequence). CDR3 coding DNA: TGCAGTGCCACGGGGGGGCGGGTGAGATACGAGGACTTC. Residues: CSATGGRVRYEDF.

A single count supports this clonotype. This sequence joins TRBV7-3 and TRBJ2-1; either TRBD1 or TRBD2 may fit D (5 bases each). CDR1 is SGHTA, CDR2 FQGTGA, per germline. With 2 bases removed from V and 3 bases from J, the gap between germline ends came to 11 bases. This CDR3 contains 15 residues. The CDR3 DNA follows: TGTGCCAGCAGCTTAGGGGGTTCCGTCTACAATGAGCAGTTCTTC. This gives the protein CASSLGGSVYNEQFF.

The chain employs TRBV15 and TRBJ1-5, with 8 bases matching TRBD1. This CDR3 spans 18 amino acids. Germline CDR1 is LNHNV and CDR2 is YYDKDF (reference sequence). With 0 bases clipped from V and 1 base from J, the junction kept 8 bases outside the gene matches. CDR3 in amino acids: CATSRDLAGGRSNQPQHF. The CDR3 region has the DNA TGTGCCACCAGCAGAGATTTGGCAGGGGGCAGGAGCAATCAGCCCCAGCATTTT.

Concerning this clonotype itself: A single base separates this from a much larger clone, so it may be a read error. This CDR3 is missing its conserved last phenylalanine or tryptophan, likely due to a read error. CDR3 amino acids: CASSQDLGTRFGYTL. For the CDR3, the DNA is TGCGCCAGCAGCCAAGATCTGGGGACCCGTTTTGGCTACACCTTA. V gene TRBV4-1 combines with J gene TRBJ1-2; the D gene is possibly TRBD1 (5 bases). V lost 0 bases to trimming and J lost 7 bases, with 15 bases between them. CDR3 length: 15 residues. Germline CDR1 MGHRA, CDR2 YSYEKL.

The chain is built from TRBV6-1 and TRBJ1-1; D unclear. The germline V gene encodes CDR1 MNHNS and CDR2 SASEGT. The length of the CDR3 is 11 residues. The V end lost 5 bases, the J end lost 4 bases, and 5 bases lay between the germline ends. The CDR3 sequence is CASSQGTEAFF. In DNA, the CDR3 is TGTGCCAGCAGTCAAGGCACTGAAGCTTTCTTT.

This clonotype was seen a few times. The chain couples TRBV4-2 to TRBJ1-1, with no clear D. CDR3 length: 15 residues. The germline V gene has CDR1 LGHNA and CDR2 YNFKEQ. With 1 base removed from V and 0 bases from J, the gap between germline ends came to 9 bases. Written as DNA, the CDR3 is TGTGCCAGCAGCCAAGCCGGTTACATGAACACTGAAGCTTTCTTT. Translation: CASSQAGYMNTEAFF.

The chain employs TRBV15 and TRBJ2-7; the match to TRBD1 covers 8 bases. CDR1 and CDR2 (germline): LNHNV, YYDKDF (reference sequence). The ends lost 8 bases at V and 5 bases at J; junction bases unmatched: 11. The CDR3 is 14 residues long. DNA for the CDR3: TGTGCCACCGCACCTTCGGACAGGGCCCACGAGCAGTACTTC. Translation: CATAPSDRAHEQYF. The entire variable domain, with the rest obtained from reference TRBV15 and TRBJ2-7, is as follows: DAMVIQNPRYQVTQFGKPVTLSCSQTLNHNVMYWYQQKSSQAPKLLFHYYDKDFNNEADTPDNFQSRRPNTSFCFLDIRSPGLGDTAMYLCATAPSDRAHEQYFGPGTRLTVT.

This clonotype occurred many times. The chain joins TRBV28 to TRBJ2-6; D gene unclear. From germline, CDR1 is MDHEN and CDR2 SYDVKM. The CDR3 has 13 amino acids. The V and J ends lost 5 bases and 9 bases respectively, with 11 bases between them. CDR3 residues: CASSITVFNVLTF. Written as DNA, the CDR3 is TGTGCCAGCAGTATAACCGTTTTCAACGTCCTGACTTTC.